The 8 T cell receptor beta chains below were found in one sample sequenced in a study of T cells in Graves' hyperthyroidism and ophthalmopathy. There were TCR beta CDR3 regions amplified from RNA transcripts. During a first-round RT-PCR of the TCR CDR3, the HTBI primer set was used. TCRdb recomputed calls from the multiplex PCR reads with MiXCR, one row per CDR3 protein. Here the sample spans a few hundred thousand distinct CDR3 sequences, roughly an eighth being singletons. Sequencing was performed on blood. The receptors originated from a woman between 40 and 55 years old with Graves' ophthalmopathy.

This clonotype was seen more than once but under ten times. The chain couples TRBV19 to TRBJ2-1; 8 bases fit TRBD1. V was clipped by 4 bases and J by 7 bases; unmatched bases: 12. Germline V lookup: CDR1 LNHDA, CDR2 SQIVND (reference sequence). The CDR3 is 16 amino acids. CDR3: CASSTLRGQGRNEQFF. In DNA form, the CDR3 reads TGTGCCAGTAGTACCCTCCGAGGACAGGGTAGGAATGAGCAGTTCTTC.

This clonotype was detected ten times or more. The J gene is TRBJ2-7, the V gene TRBV10-2; TRBD1 agrees at 9 bases. Germline lookup yields CDR1 WSHSY and CDR2 SAAADI. This CDR3 has 16 residues. V shed 8 bases and J 4 bases; nucleotides not matched to a gene: 15. CDR3 in DNA: TGCGCCAGCGGCGCCCCCGGGACAGGGAGGCAGTACGAGCAGTACTTC. Translated: CASGAPGTGRQYEQYF.

This clonotype has only one observation. The chain couples TRBV11-2 to TRBJ1-4; possible D gene TRBD1, 5 bases. Germline values: CDR1 SGHAT, CDR2 FQNNGV. This CDR3 spans 14 amino acids. V lost 7 bases and J lost 6, with 15 bases in between. CDR3 protein: CASTPGVPYEKLFF. As DNA, the CDR3 is TGTGCCAGCACCCCGGGGGTTCCTTATGAAAAACTGTTTTTT.

This clonotype was counted ten times or more. The V and J genes are TRBV18 and TRBJ2-3, with no clear D. CDR3 length: 12 residues. Germline loops: CDR1 KGHSH, CDR2 LQKENI. Between the trimmed V and J ends, which lost 3 bases and 5 bases, there was a span of 6 bases. CDR3 loop: CASSPLGDTQYF. The CDR3 DNA is TGTGCCAGCTCACCTTTAGGAGATACGCAGTATTTT.

Ten or more counts support this clonotype. The chain combines TRBV7-9 with TRBJ2-5; D not resolved. In germline, CDR1 is SEHNR, CDR2 FQNEAQ (reference sequence). V shed 0 bases and J shed 7 bases, with 12 bases lying between them. The CDR3 is 14 amino acids. The chain's CDR3 is CASSLASPLGTQYF. The CDR3, as DNA: TGTGCCAGCAGCTTAGCGTCGCCCCTCGGGACCCAGTACTTC.

This clonotype was counted ten times or more. J is TRBJ2-1 and V is TRBV7-6; D is unclear. V was pared by 5 bases and J by 6 bases, with 11 bases between. Germline CDR1 is SGHVS and CDR2 is FNYEAQ. This CDR3 contains 13 residues. The CDR3, as DNA: TGTGCCAGCAGCCCCTACGGTGGCAATGAGCAGTTCTTC. Amino acid sequence: CASSPYGGNEQFF.

This clonotype came up a few times. The junction departs from germline at one end; a sequencing error may be responsible. The CDR3 DNA is TGTGCCGGCAGCAAGGAGCTAGCGGGACCAGATACGCAGTATTTT. It codes for CAGSKELAGPDTQYF. The chain links TRBV7-9 to TRBJ2-3, with 9 bases that match TRBD2. The CDR3 is made up of 15 amino acids. From germline, CDR1 is SEHNR and CDR2 FQNEAQ (reference sequence).

The rearrangement joins TRBV6-9 to TRBJ2-3, with TRBD1 matching 7 bases. CDR1 is MNHGY and CDR2 is SVAAGI in the germline V gene. J was trimmed by 2 bases and V by 3 bases; bases with no gene match: 2. This CDR3 comprises 14 residues. The DNA for the CDR3 is TGTGCCAGCAGTTACGGGACAGTCACAGATACGCAGTATTTT. This codes for CASSYGTVTDTQYF.